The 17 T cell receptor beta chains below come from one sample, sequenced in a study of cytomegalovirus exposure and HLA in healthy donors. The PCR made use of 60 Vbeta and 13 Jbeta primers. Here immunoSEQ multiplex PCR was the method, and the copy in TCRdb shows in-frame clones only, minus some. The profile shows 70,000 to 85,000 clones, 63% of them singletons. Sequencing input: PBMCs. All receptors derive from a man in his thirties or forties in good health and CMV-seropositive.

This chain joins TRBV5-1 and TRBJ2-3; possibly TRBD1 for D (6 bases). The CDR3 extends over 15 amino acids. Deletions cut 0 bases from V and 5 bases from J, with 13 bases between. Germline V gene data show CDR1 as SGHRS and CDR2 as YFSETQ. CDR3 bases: TGCGCCAGCAGCTTGGTTGGTCAGGGGTTAGATACGCAGTATTTT. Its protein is CASSLVGQGLDTQYF.

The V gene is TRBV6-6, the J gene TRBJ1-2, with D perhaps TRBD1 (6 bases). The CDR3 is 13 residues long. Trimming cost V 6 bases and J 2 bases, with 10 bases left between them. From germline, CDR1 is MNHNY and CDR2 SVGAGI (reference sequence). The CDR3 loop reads CASSPTGNYGYTF. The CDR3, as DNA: TGTGCCAGCAGCCCTACAGGGAACTATGGCTACACCTTC.

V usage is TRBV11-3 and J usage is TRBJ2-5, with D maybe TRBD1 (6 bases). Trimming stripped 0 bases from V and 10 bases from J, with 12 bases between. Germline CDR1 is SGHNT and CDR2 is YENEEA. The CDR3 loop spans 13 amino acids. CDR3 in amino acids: CASSLDPSGDQYF. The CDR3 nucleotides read TGTGCCAGCAGCTTAGACCCGTCAGGGGACCAGTACTTC.

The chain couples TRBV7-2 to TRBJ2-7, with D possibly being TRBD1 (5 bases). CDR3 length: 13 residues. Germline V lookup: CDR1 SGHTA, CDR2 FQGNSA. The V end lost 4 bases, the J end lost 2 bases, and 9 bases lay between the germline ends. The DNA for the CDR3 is TGTGCCAGCAGCTCGACAGCGACCTACGAGCAGTACTTC. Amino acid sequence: CASSSTATYEQYF.

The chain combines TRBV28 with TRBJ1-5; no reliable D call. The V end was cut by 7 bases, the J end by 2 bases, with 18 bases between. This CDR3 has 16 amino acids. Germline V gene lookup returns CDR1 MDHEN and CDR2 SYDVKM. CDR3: CASTHQKSERNQPQHF. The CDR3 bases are TGTGCCAGCACTCACCAAAAAAGTGAGCGCAATCAGCCCCAGCATTTT.

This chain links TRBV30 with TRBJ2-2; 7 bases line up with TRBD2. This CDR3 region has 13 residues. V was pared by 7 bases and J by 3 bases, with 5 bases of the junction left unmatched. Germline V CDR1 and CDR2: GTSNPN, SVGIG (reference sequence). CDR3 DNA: TGTGCCTCCCGGGACTATTACACCGGGGAGCTGTTTTTT. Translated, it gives CASRDYYTGELFF.

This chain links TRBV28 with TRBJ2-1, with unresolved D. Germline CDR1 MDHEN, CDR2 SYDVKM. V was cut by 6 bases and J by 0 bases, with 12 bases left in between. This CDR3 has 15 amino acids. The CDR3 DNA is TGTGCCAGCAGCTCCTACAGCTACTCCTACAATGAGCAGTTCTTC. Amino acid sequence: CASSSYSYSYNEQFF.

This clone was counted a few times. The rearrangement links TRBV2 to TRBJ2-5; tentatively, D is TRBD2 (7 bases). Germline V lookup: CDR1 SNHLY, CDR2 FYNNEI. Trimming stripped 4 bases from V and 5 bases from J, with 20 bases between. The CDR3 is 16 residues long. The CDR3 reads CASSGGRAGALETQYF. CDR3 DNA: TGTGCCAGCAGTGGGGGTCGGGCGGGGGCACTGGAGACCCAGTACTTC.

Written as DNA, the CDR3 is TGCGCCAGCAGCTCGGGACAGGGGGCAAGCATGAACACTGAAGCTTTCTTT. It translates to CASSSGQGASMNTEAFF. This chain joins TRBV5-1 and TRBJ1-1; 12 nucleotides agree with TRBD1. CDR1 SGHRS and CDR2 YFSETQ come from the germline V gene. The CDR3 extends over 17 amino acids. With 3 bases clipped from V and 0 bases from J, the junction kept 6 bases outside the gene matches.

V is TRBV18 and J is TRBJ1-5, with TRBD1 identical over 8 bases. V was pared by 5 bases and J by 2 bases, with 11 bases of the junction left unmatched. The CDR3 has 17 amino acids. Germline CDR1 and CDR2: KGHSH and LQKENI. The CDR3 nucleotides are TGTGCCAGCTCAATGGACAGGGTTGGTTGGGGCAATCAGCCCCAGCATTTT. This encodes CASSMDRVGWGNQPQHF.

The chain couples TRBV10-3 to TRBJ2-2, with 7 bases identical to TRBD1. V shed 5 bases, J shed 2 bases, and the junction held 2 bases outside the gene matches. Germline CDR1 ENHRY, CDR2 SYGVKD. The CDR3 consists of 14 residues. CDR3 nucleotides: TGTGCCATCAGTCGGGACAGAAACACCGGGGAGCTGTTTTTT. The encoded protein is CAISRDRNTGELFF.

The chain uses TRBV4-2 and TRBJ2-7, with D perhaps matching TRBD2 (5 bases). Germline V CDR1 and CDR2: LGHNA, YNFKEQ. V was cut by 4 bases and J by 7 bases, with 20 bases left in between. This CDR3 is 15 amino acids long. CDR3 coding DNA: TGTGCCAGCAGCCTTGACTCCAGAGCGGCGGGTGAGCAGTACTTC. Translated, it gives CASSLDSRAAGEQYF.

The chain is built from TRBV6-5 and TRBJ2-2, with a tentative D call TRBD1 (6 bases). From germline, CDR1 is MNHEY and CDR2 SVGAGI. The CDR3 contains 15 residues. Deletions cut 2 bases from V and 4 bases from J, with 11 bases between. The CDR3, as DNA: TGTGCCAGCAGTTACCGAGGACAGCGCACCGGGGAGCTGTTTTTT. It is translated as CASSYRGQRTGELFF.

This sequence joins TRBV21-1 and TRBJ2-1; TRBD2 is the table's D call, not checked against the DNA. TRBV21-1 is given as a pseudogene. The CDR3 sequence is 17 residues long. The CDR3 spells CASSDCREGPNYNEQFF. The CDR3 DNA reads TGTGCCAGCTCGGATTGTCGGGAGGGCCCCAACTACAATGAGCAGTTCTTC.

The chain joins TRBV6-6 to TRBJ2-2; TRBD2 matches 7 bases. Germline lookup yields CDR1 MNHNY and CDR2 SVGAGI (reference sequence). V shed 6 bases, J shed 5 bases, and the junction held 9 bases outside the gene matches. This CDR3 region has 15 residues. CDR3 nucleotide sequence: TGTGCCAGCAGGGGCGGGAGAGGTGGTACCGGGGAGCTGTTTTTT. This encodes CASRGGRGGTGELFF.

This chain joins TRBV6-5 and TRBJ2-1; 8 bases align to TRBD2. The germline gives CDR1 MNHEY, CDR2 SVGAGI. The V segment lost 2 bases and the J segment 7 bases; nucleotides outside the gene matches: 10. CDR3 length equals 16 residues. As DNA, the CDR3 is TGTGCCAGCAGTTACCCCCGGGGGGGCACTAGGAATGAGCAGTTCTTC. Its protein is CASSYPRGGTRNEQFF.

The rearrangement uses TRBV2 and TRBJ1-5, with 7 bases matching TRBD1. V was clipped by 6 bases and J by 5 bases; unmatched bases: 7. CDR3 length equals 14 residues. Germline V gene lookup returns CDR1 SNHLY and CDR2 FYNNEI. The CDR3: CASRGDRAYQPQHF. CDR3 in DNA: TGTGCCAGCAGAGGTGACAGGGCGTATCAGCCCCAGCATTTT.